This T cell receptor beta chain was identified during a study of response to subunit inactivated influenza vaccine. CDR3 length: 16 residues. V dropped 5 bases and J dropped 4; count of bases not matched to a gene: 7. CDR1 is SGHNT and CDR2 is YENEEA in the germline V gene. One entry per CDR3 protein results from TCRdb running MiXCR on the RT-PCR reads. The sample contains roughly 550,000 distinct CDR3 sequences, roughly 23% of which appear only once. These data also featured in a second study, about T cells expressing NK-cell markers. That source reports: The TCR beta cDNA came from 5'RACE template switching with UMIs. It was from sorted CD3+CD56+NKG2C+, CD3+CD56+NKG2C- and CD3+CD56-NKG2C+ T cells that TCR beta repertoires came. The authors sequenced eight donors, of whom seven were HCMV-seropositive and one was seronegative. The study found dominant NKG2C+ clonotypes at roughly 1.0-7.5% of CD8+ T cells in over five donors. A handful of donors showed these clonotypes also leading the CD3+CD56-NKG2C+ fraction.

The sequencing here drew on CD4+ T cells sorted from PBMCs, taken 12 days after vaccination. This clonotype was obtained from a man in his fifties or sixties who received an inactivated influenza vaccine. J is TRBJ2-1 and V is TRBV11-3; 11 positions agree with TRBD2. The CDR3 is CASSQLAGANYNEQFF. The CDR3, as DNA: TGTGCCAGCAGCCAACTAGCGGGGGCGAATTACAATGAGCAGTTCTTC.